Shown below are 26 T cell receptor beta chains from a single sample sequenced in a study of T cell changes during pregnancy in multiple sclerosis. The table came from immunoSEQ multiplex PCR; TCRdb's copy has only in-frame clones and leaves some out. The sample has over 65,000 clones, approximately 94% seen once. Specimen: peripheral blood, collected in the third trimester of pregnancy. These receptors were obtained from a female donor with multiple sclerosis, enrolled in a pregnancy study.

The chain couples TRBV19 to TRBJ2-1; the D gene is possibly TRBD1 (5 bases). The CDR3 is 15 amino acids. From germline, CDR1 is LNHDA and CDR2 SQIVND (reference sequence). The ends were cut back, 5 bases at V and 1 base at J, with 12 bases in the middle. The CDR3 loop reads CASSLLGVSYNEQFF. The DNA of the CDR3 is TGTGCCAGTAGTCTTTTAGGGGTTTCCTACAATGAGCAGTTCTTC.

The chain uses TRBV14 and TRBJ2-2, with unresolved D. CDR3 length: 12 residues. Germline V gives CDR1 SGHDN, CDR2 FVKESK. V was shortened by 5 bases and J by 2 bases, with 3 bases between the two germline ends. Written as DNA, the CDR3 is TGTGCCAGCAGCTTAAACACCGGGGAGCTGTTTTTT. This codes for CASSLNTGELFF.

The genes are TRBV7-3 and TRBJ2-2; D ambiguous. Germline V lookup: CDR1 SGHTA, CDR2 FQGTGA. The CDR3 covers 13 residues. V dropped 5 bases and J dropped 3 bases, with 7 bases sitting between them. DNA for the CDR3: TGTGCCAGCAGCCCTCAGTACACCGGGGAGCTGTTTTTT. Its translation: CASSPQYTGELFF.

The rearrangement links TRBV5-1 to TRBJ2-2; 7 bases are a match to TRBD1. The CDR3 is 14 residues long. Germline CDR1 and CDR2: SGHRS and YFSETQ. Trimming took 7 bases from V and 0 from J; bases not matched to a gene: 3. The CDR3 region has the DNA TGCGCCAGCTCGGGACAGCCGAACACCGGGGAGCTGTTTTTT. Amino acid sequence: CASSGQPNTGELFF.

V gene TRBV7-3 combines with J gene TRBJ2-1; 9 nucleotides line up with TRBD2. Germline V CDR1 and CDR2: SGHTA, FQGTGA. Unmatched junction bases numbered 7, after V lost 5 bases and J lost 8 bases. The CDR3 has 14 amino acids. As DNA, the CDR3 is TGTGCCAGCAGCCAGGCGGGGGGGTTCGATGAGCAGTTCTTC. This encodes CASSQAGGFDEQFF.

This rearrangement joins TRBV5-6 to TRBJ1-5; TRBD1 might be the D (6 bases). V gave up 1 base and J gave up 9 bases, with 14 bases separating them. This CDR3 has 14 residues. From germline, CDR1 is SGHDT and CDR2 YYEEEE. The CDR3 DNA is TGTGCCAGCAGCTTGAGGGGGGGGTTCCCGCCCCAGCATTTT. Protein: CASSLRGGFPPQHF.

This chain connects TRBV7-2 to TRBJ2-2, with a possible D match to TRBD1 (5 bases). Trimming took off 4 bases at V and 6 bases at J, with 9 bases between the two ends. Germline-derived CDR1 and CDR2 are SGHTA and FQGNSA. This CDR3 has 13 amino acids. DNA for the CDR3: TGTGCCAGCAGCTCCCAGGGTTCCGGGGAGCTGTTTTTT. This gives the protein CASSSQGSGELFF.

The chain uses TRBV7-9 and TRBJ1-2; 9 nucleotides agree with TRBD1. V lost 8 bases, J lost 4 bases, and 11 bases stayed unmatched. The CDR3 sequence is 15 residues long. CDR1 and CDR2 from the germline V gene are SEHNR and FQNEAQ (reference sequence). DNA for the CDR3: TGTGCCAGCGGGGGGAGTTCGGGACAGGGCTATGGCTACACCTTC. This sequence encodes CASGGSSGQGYGYTF.

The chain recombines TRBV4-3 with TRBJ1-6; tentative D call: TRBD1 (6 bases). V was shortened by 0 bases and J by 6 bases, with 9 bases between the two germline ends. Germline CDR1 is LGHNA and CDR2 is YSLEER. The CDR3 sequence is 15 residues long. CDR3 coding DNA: TGCGCCAGCAGCCAAGAAGGCAGGGGTAATTCACCCCTCCACTTT. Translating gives CASSQEGRGNSPLHF.

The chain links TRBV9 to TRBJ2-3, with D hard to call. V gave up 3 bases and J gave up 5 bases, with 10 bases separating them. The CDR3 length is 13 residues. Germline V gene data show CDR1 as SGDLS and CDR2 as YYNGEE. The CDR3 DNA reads TGTGCCAGCAGCGAGCTGTACGGAGATACGCAGTATTTT. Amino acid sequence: CASSELYGDTQYF.

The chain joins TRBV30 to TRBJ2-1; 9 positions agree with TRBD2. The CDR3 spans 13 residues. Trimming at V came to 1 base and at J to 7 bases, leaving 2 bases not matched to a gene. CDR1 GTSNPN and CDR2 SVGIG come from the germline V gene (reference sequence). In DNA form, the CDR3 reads TGTGCCTGGAGTGGCGGGGGGGCAAATGAGCAGTTCTTC. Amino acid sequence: CAWSGGGANEQFF.

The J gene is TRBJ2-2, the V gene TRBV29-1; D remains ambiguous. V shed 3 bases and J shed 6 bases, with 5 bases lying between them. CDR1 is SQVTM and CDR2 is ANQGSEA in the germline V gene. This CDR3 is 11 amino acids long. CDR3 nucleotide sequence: TGCAGCGTTGAGAGATCCGGGGAGCTGTTTTTT. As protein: CSVERSGELFF.

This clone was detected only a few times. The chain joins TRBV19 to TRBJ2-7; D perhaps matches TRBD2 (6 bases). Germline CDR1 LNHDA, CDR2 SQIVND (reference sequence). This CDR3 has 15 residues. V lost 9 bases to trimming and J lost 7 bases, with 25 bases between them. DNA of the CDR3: TGTGCCAGCTCAGGGAGGAGCCAAGGTTTTCGGGAGCAGTACTTC. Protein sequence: CASSGRSQGFREQYF.

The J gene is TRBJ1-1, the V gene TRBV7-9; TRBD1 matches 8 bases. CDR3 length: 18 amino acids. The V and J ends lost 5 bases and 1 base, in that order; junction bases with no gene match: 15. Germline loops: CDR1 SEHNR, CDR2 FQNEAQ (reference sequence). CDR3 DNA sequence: TGTGCCAGCAGCCCGACAGGGGCGTCTTTTTCGAGGAACACTGAAGCTTTCTTT. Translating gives CASSPTGASFSRNTEAFF.

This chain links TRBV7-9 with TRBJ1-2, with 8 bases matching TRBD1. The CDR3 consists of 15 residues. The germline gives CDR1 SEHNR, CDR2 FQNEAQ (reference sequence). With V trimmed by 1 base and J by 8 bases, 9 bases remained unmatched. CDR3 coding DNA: TGTGCCAGCAGCTTAGACAGGGGGAAGATGGGAGGCTACACCTTC. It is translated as CASSLDRGKMGGYTF.

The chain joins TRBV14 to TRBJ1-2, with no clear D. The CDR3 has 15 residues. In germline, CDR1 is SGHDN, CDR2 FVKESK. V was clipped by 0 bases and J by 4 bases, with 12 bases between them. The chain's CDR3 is CASSQDRGGIYGYTF. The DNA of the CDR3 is TGTGCCAGCAGCCAAGATCGGGGAGGGATCTATGGCTACACCTTC.

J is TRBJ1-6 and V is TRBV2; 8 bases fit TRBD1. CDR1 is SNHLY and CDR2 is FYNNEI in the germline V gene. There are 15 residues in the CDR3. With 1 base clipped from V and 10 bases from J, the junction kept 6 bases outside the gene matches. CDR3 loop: CASSEEQGELSPLHF. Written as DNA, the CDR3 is TGTGCCAGCAGTGAAGAACAGGGGGAGTTATCACCCCTCCACTTT.

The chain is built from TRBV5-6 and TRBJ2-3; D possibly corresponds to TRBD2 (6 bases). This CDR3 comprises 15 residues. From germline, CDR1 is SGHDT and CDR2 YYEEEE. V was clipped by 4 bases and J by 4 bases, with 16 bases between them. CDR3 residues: CASSRPGREADTQYF. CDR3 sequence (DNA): TGTGCCAGCAGCCGGCCCGGGCGGGAAGCAGATACGCAGTATTTT.

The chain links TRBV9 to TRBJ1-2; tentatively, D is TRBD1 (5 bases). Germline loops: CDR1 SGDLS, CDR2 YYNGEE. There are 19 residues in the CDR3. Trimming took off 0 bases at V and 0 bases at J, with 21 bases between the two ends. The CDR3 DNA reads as TGTGCCAGCAGCGTAGCGACAGACATTACCACCGGCACTAACTATGGCTACACCTTC. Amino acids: CASSVATDITTGTNYGYTF.

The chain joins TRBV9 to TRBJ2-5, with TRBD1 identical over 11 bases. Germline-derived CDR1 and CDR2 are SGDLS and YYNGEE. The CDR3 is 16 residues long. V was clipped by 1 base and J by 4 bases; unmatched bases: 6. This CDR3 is CASSVLGTGGGETQYF. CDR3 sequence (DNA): TGTGCCAGCAGCGTACTAGGGACAGGGGGTGGAGAGACCCAGTACTTC.

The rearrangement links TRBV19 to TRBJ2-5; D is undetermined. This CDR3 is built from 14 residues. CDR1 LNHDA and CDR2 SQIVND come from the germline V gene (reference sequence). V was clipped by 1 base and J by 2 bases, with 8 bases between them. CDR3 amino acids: CASSIGTAQETQYF. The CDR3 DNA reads TGTGCCAGTAGTATAGGTACAGCACAAGAGACCCAGTACTTC.

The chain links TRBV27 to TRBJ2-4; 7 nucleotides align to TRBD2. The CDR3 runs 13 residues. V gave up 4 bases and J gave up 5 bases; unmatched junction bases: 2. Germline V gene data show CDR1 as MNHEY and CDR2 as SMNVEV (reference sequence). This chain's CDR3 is CASSWDYQNIQYF. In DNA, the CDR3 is TGTGCCAGCAGTTGGGACTATCAAAACATTCAGTACTTC.

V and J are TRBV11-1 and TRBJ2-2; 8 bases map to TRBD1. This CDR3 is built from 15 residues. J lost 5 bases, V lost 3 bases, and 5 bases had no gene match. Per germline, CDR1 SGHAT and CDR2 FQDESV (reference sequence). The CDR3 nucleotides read TGTGCCAGCAGCTTCATCGGACAGGGAACCGGGGAGCTGTTTTTT. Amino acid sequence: CASSFIGQGTGELFF.

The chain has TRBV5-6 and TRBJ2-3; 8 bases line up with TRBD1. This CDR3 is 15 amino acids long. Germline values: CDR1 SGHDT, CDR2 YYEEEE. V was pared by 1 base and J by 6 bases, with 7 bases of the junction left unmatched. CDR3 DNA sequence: TGTGCCAGCAGCTTGAGGACAGGGCGATGGGATACGCAGTATTTT. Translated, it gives CASSLRTGRWDTQYF.

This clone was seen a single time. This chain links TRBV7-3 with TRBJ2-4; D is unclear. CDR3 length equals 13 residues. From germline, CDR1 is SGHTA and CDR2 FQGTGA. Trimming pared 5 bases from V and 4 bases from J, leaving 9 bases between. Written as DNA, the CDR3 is TGTGCCAGCAGCCAGAACCATAAAAACATTCAGTACTTC. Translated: CASSQNHKNIQYF. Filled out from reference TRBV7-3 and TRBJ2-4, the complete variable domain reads GAGVSQTPSNKVTEKGKYVELRCDPISGHTALYWYRQSLGQGPEFLIYFQGTGAADDSGLPNDRFFAVRPEGSVSTLKIQRTERGDSAVYLCASSQNHKNIQYFGAGTRLSVL.

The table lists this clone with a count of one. CDR3 DNA: TGCAGCGTCCCCGCGATGCGTGGGCCTGGTCCCCAAGAGACCCAGTACTTC. Translation gives CSVPAMRGPGPQETQYF. V and J are TRBV29-1 and TRBJ2-5; D is ambiguous. The germline gives CDR1 SQVTM, CDR2 ANQGSEA. Trimming stripped 6 bases from V and 1 base from J, with 24 bases between. The length of the CDR3 is 17 residues.